This passage covers 5 T cell receptor beta chains from one sample sequenced in a study of regulatory T cells in long-lasting Graves disease. Combining iRepertoire HTBI primers with Arm-PCR of CDR3 regions, the authors built TCR beta libraries. TCRdb used MiXCR to reprocess the multiplex PCR reads, holding one entry per CDR3 protein. The table includes about 620,000 distinct CDR3 sequences, around 15% detected once. Indicated time point: newly diagnosed GD, antithyroid drugs for less than 3 months. Construction of the TCR library relied on RNA isolated from PBMCs. These records were also assigned to another study, of T cells in Graves' hyperthyroidism and ophthalmopathy.

Sequenced material: peripheral blood mononuclear cells (PBMCs), taken at new diagnosis, from a patient treated with antithyroid drugs. Every receptor here comes from a woman aged 25 to 39 with Graves disease.

This clonotype was picked up a small number of times. The chain links TRBV13 to TRBJ2-7; D is unresolved. This CDR3 is built from 16 residues. Germline V CDR1 and CDR2: PRHDT, FYEKMQ (reference sequence). Trimming removed 0 bases from V and 0 bases from J, with 12 bases in between. As DNA, the CDR3 is TGTGCCAGCAGCTTAGGACCCACCGCTAGCTCCTACGAGCAGTACTTC. It encodes CASSLGPTASSYEQYF.

The V call is TRBV7-3, the J call TRBJ1-6; D uncertain. This CDR3 has 13 amino acids. V was cut by 4 bases and J by 8 bases, with 9 bases left in between. CDR1 and CDR2 from the germline V gene are SGHTA and FQGTGA. CDR3 coding DNA: TGTGCCAGCAGCTATGACCGACATTCACCCCTCCACTTT. This codes for CASSYDRHSPLHF.

In its sample, this clonotype was seen a few times. The chain is built from TRBV6-1 and TRBJ1-2; 10 bases map to TRBD1. The CDR3 is made up of 16 amino acids. V gave up 10 bases and J gave up 5 bases; unmatched junction bases: 16. Germline V gives CDR1 MNHNS, CDR2 SASEGT. The CDR3: CATSPAGGDRGYGYTF. For the CDR3, the DNA is TGTGCCACCTCCCCGGCCGGGGGGGACAGGGGATATGGCTACACCTTC.

The table lists this clonotype with many counts. The V call is TRBV28, the J call TRBJ2-3, with 7 bases fitting TRBD2. V lost 5 bases to trimming and J lost 2 bases; unmatched junction nucleotides: 22. From germline, CDR1 is MDHEN and CDR2 SYDVKM. The CDR3 sequence is 20 residues long. Here the CDR3 reads CASSPTTLDWLAALTDTQYF. In DNA form, the CDR3 reads TGTGCCAGCAGTCCCACCACCCTTGACTGGCTAGCGGCCCTCACAGATACGCAGTATTTT.

This clonotype was counted ten times or more. The gene calls are TRBV2 and TRBJ1-4; D not resolved. CDR1 is SNHLY and CDR2 is FYNNEI in the germline V gene. The V and J ends lost 3 bases and 2 bases respectively, with 10 bases between them. The CDR3 extends over 15 amino acids. The CDR3 loop is CASSDSPPTNEKLFF. The CDR3 nucleotides read TGTGCCAGCAGTGACTCGCCTCCCACTAATGAAAAACTGTTTTTT.